This TCR beta chain was identified during a study of blood T cells in healthy people across ages. The study's findings and limits: The recorded TCR beta diversity per million T cells decreased in a roughly linear manner with age. Higher diversity, along with more naive CD4+ cells, distinguished long-lived donors from aged donors. Strong correlation existed between TCR beta diversity and naive T cell percentage.

J lost 4 bases, V lost 5 bases, and 6 bases had no gene match. The CDR3 length is 14 residues. CDR1 is SNHLY and CDR2 is FYNNEI in the germline V gene. Regarding this clonotype: Its specificity is not known.

A second about 6 to 11 cycle PCR used barcoded and J-beta primers. TCRdb re-analysed the 5' RACE reads in MiXCR, keeping a single row per CDR3 protein. The sample has roughly 720,000 distinct CDR3 sequences, approximately 53% seen once. What was sequenced was blood. V is TRBV2 and J is TRBJ2-5; 8 bases are a match to TRBD2. This clonotype was sampled from a man older than 75 in good health. The CDR3 DNA follows: TGTGCCAGCAGTCTCAACGGGGGGGCAGAGACCCAGTACTTC. This codes for CASSLNGGAETQYF.